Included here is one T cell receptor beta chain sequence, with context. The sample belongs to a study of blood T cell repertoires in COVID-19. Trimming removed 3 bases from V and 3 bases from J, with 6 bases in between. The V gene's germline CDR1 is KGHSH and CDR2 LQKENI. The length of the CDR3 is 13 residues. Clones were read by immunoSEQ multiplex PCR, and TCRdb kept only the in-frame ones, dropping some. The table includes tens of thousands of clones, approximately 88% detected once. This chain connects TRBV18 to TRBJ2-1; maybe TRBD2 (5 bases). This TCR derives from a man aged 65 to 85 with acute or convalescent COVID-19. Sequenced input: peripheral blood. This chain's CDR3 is CASSPAGYNEQFF. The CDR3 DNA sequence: TGTGCCAGCTCACCCGCGGGCTACAATGAGCAGTTCTTC.